This section outlines one T cell receptor beta chain sequence together with its context. This sample is drawn from a study of blood T cell repertoires in COVID-19. As for the study in general: PBMCs, B-cell-depleted T cells, or T cells were the source of the cDNA or gDNA that made up the material.

Per the original methods: Estimates of nucleated cell counts were drawn from the amplification of reference gene primers. Sequenced by immunoSEQ multiplex PCR; TCRdb stores in-frame clones only, minus some. V and J calls and clone size are given by that table; D and trimming were obtained from the DNA. The sample contains 400,000 or so clones, more than 70% of which appear only once. Across 24 US areas, participants ranged in age from roughly 18 to 89 years. The TCR originated in a man aged 40-55 years in a cohort exposed to, infected with or recovered from COVID-19 (not recorded which). The material sequenced was PBMCs or T cells enriched from blood (not recorded which).

The CDR3 protein is CASSLPGGNSPLHF. CDR3 DNA sequence: TGTGCCAGCAGCTTACCAGGGGGGAATTCACCCCTCCACTTT. The rearrangement joins TRBV7-8 to TRBJ1-6, with 7 bases matching TRBD1. Germline V CDR1 and CDR2: SGHVS, FQNEAQ. V lost 2 bases, J lost 7 bases, and 2 bases stayed unmatched. The CDR3 runs to 14 residues.